This TCR beta chain was recorded in a study of OX40 agonist ivuxolimab in advanced cancers. Overall study: At doses from 0.01 to 10 mg/kg, patients were given intravenous ivuxolimab every 2 weeks.

Assay: immunoSEQ multiplex PCR; the TCRdb copy retains only in-frame clones and omits some. This table holds tens of thousands of clones, about 88% found once. Findings and limits, study-wide: Mean expanded clone counts were higher in CD8+ than CD4+ T cells. At 0.1-3.0 mg/kg, partial responders had clonal expansion among the lowest observed.

Autoimmune disease history or systemic immunosuppression meant exclusion. Between the trimmed V and J ends, which lost 0 bases and 4 bases, there was a span of 33 bases. From germline, CDR1 is MGHRA and CDR2 YSYEKL. The CDR3 sequence is 22 residues long. Turning to this clone: Antigen specificity is unknown.

This material consisted of CD4+ or CD8+ T cells sorted from blood, taken in a trial of the OX40 agonist ivuxolimab. This receptor was obtained from an adult with an advanced solid tumor such as melanoma, head and neck, liver or kidney cancer. V and J are TRBV4-1 and TRBJ1-2, with TRBD1 as a possible D gene (5 bases). The CDR3 reads CASSQDWAAGFQGNSRPYGYTF. The CDR3 nucleotides read TGCGCCAGCAGCCAAGATTGGGCCGCTGGGTTTCAGGGTAATAGTAGACCCTATGGCTACACCTTC.